Each of the 23 T cell receptor beta chains below was sequenced from the same sample in a study of shared clonotypes between healthy human individuals. This table comes from immunoSEQ multiplex PCR, and its TCRdb copy is limited to in-frame clones, with some not included. This table holds around 2.5 million clones, roughly 93% found once. The specimen sequenced was naive CD4+ T cells from PBMCs. Subset of the sample: CD45RA+ positively selected. These receptors came from a man between 18 and 35 years old in good health. Some clones in this sample may be carry-over from other donors' samples.

This rearrangement joins TRBV2 to TRBJ2-4, with a possible D match to TRBD2 (6 bases). CDR3 size: 15 residues. From germline, CDR1 is SNHLY and CDR2 FYNNEI. V was pared by 2 bases and J by 1 base, with 9 bases between. The CDR3 nucleotides are TGTGCCAGCAGTGAACGCGGGGTTGCCAAAAACATTCAGTACTTC. Its protein product is CASSERGVAKNIQYF.

The gene calls are TRBV4-3 and TRBJ2-7, with TRBD1 as a possible D gene (7 bases). CDR1 LGHNA and CDR2 YSLEER come from the germline V gene. This CDR3 is 16 amino acids long. The V gene lost 4 bases and the J gene lost 7 bases, with 23 bases spanning the gap. CDR3 DNA sequence: TGCGCCAGCAGCCCCCGCCTCCCAGCAGGGGGGTTAGAGCAGTACTTC. It translates to CASSPRLPAGGLEQYF.

This clone occurred once. The V call is TRBV28, the J call TRBJ2-2, with D maybe TRBD2 (6 bases). V was pared by 6 bases and J by 7 bases, with 12 bases between. Per the germline V gene, CDR1 is MDHEN and CDR2 is SYDVKM. The length of the CDR3 is 13 residues. CDR3 nucleotide sequence: TGTGCCAGCAGGGGGGGACTCCTCGGGGAGCTGTTTTTT. Its protein product is CASRGGLLGELFF.

The chain has TRBV7-2 and TRBJ2-1; possibly TRBD1 for D (6 bases). The CDR3 contains 15 residues. The germline V gene has CDR1 SGHTA and CDR2 FQGNSA. V lost 3 bases to trimming and J lost 0 bases, with 9 bases between them. The CDR3 protein is CASSFGQSSYNEQFF. CDR3 coding DNA: TGTGCCAGCAGCTTTGGACAGAGCTCCTACAATGAGCAGTTCTTC.

The chain uses TRBV6-6 and TRBJ2-7; 12 bases line up with TRBD2. Germline loops: CDR1 MNHNY, CDR2 SVGAGI (reference sequence). After removal of 7 bases from V and 4 bases from J, the junction contained 8 bases not matched to a gene. There are 15 residues in the CDR3. CDR3 region: CASTERLAGGYEQYF. The CDR3 coding sequence is TGTGCCAGCACTGAACGCCTAGCGGGAGGGTACGAGCAGTACTTC.

V is TRBV5-1 and J is TRBJ1-4; 8 bases agree with TRBD1. This CDR3 spans 16 amino acids. Germline-derived CDR1 and CDR2 are SGHRS and YFSETQ. V shed 4 bases, J shed 0 bases, and the junction held 5 bases outside the gene matches. CDR3 loop: CASSEDRVATNEKLFF. In DNA, the CDR3 is TGCGCCAGCAGCGAGGACAGGGTAGCAACTAATGAAAAACTGTTTTTT.

The CDR3 nucleotides are TGTGCCAGCAGCCAAGAGACCCAGTACTTC. Translating it yields CASSQETQYF. V is TRBV6-6 and J is TRBJ2-5, with unresolved D. Germline loops: CDR1 MNHNY, CDR2 SVGAGI (reference sequence). V gave up 6 bases and J gave up 1 base, with 0 bases separating them. The CDR3 has 10 residues.

The J gene is TRBJ2-3, the V gene TRBV28, with D possibly TRBD1 on 6 matching bases. The CDR3 consists of 15 residues. Germline CDR1 and CDR2: MDHEN and SYDVKM. V dropped 3 bases and J dropped 3 bases, with 13 bases sitting between them. In DNA, the CDR3 is TGTGCCAGCAGTTTCGTAGGACAGAAAACAGATACGCAGTATTTT. Translation gives CASSFVGQKTDTQYF.

This clone appeared a few times. Other DNA sequences in this specimen translate into the identical CDR3. The chain carries TRBV6-6 and TRBJ2-1, with D possibly being TRBD2 (6 bases). Looked up from germline, CDR1 is MNHNY and CDR2 is SVGAGI (reference sequence). The CDR3 contains 14 residues. V was shortened by 8 bases and J by 1 base, with 12 bases between the two germline ends. CDR3 sequence reads: CASRPGRSYNEQFF. CDR3 DNA sequence: TGTGCCAGCCGTCCAGGGAGGTCCTACAATGAGCAGTTCTTC.

On this clone itself: Germline and junction disagree at one end, which may indicate a read error. The chain carries TRBV30 and TRBJ1-4; no firm D call. The CDR3 is 14 amino acids. From germline, CDR1 is GTSNPN and CDR2 SVGIG (reference sequence). CDR3 coding DNA: TGTGCCTGGAGTGTACCCCCGTCTAATGAAAAACTGCTTTTT. It is translated as CAWSVPPSNEKLLF.

The chain recombines TRBV5-4 with TRBJ2-1; 9 nucleotides align to TRBD2. Trimming cost V 4 bases and J 7 bases; bases outside gene matches: 9. Germline V lookup: CDR1 SGHNT, CDR2 YYREEE (reference sequence). The CDR3 runs to 15 residues. CDR3 bases: TGTGCCAGCAGCCTGGGCGGGGGGGCTAGGAATGAGCAGTTCTTC. Protein product: CASSLGGGARNEQFF. Using reference TRBV5-4 and TRBJ2-1 for the parts outside the CDR3, the full variable domain is ETGVTQSPTHLIKTRGQQVTLRCSSQSGHNTVSWYQQALGQGPQFIFQYYREEENGRGNFPPRFSGLQFPNYSSELNVNALELDDSALYLCASSLGGGARNEQFFGPGTRLTVL.

The chain is built from TRBV28 and TRBJ2-5; D is perhaps TRBD1 or TRBD2 (5 bases each). Germline CDR1 and CDR2: MDHEN and SYDVKM. This CDR3 contains 15 residues. Trimming took 0 bases from V and 5 from J, leaving 13 bases between them. CDR3 in DNA: TGTGCCAGCAGTTTATGGATCCGGGGCGAGGAGACCCAGTACTTC. It yields the protein CASSLWIRGEETQYF.

This chain connects TRBV5-1 to TRBJ1-2, with a weak D call TRBD1 (5 bases). V was clipped by 1 base and J by 3 bases, with 13 bases between them. This CDR3 is built from 15 residues. Germline V gives CDR1 SGHRS, CDR2 YFSETQ. Here the CDR3 reads CASSLFGGNDYGYTF. The CDR3 DNA follows: TGCGCCAGCAGCTTGTTCGGGGGGAACGACTATGGCTACACCTTC.

The V and J genes are TRBV2 and TRBJ2-7, with a weak D call TRBD2 (5 bases). The V and J ends lost 3 bases and 7 bases respectively, with 19 bases between them. This CDR3 spans 15 amino acids. CDR1 SNHLY and CDR2 FYNNEI come from the germline V gene. The CDR3 loop is CASSETTRQSGEQYF. CDR3 in DNA: TGTGCCAGCAGTGAGACGACTCGACAAAGCGGAGAGCAGTACTTC.

The CDR3 region has the DNA TGTGCCAGCAAGCGGGACGGCGGGGAGCTGTTTTTT. It yields the protein CASKRDGGELFF. The chain couples TRBV6-5 to TRBJ2-2; TRBD2 agrees at 7 bases. The CDR3 sequence is 12 residues long. Germline V lookup: CDR1 MNHEY, CDR2 SVGAGI. Trimming removed 7 bases from V and 7 bases from J; junction bases left unmatched: 3.

The chain carries TRBV7-6 and TRBJ2-7, with D hard to call. The CDR3 runs 13 residues. V was shortened by 0 bases and J by 4 bases, with 7 bases between the two germline ends. Germline V gene data show CDR1 as SGHVS and CDR2 as FNYEAQ. Here the CDR3 reads CASSLAQPYEQYF. Written as DNA, the CDR3 is TGTGCCAGCAGCTTAGCGCAGCCGTACGAGCAGTACTTC.

On this clone itself: This specimen includes other DNA sequences encoding the same CDR3. The rearrangement links TRBV5-1 to TRBJ2-1, with a weak D call TRBD2 (5 bases). With 4 bases removed from V and 4 bases from J, the gap between germline ends came to 12 bases. The CDR3 consists of 14 residues. Germline V gives CDR1 SGHRS, CDR2 YFSETQ. The CDR3 sequence: CASSPGLPYNEQFF. The CDR3 DNA follows: TGCGCCAGCAGCCCAGGACTTCCGTACAATGAGCAGTTCTTC.

The chain recombines TRBV7-9 with TRBJ1-4; D is unresolved. Trimming removed 5 bases at V and 5 bases at J, with 12 bases between. This CDR3 region has 14 residues. Germline CDR1 SEHNR, CDR2 FQNEAQ (reference sequence). The CDR3 here is CASSPTLPNEKLFF. For the CDR3, the DNA is TGTGCCAGCAGCCCCACGCTACCAAATGAAAAACTGTTTTTT.

V and J are TRBV28 and TRBJ2-7; 7 bases line up with TRBD2. This CDR3 comprises 15 residues. Germline CDR1 reads MDHEN; CDR2 reads SYDVKM. V shed 2 bases, J shed 0 bases, and the junction held 4 bases outside the gene matches. The DNA of the CDR3 is TGTGCCAGCAGTTTAAGGGGAGGGCACTCCTACGAGCAGTACTTC. Protein: CASSLRGGHSYEQYF. Supplemented by reference TRBV28 and TRBJ2-7, the full variable domain reads DVKVTQSSRYLVKRTGEKVFLECVQDMDHENMFWYRQDPGLGLRLIYFSYDVKMKEKGDIPEGYSVSREKKERFSLILESASTNQTSMYLCASSLRGGHSYEQYFGPGTRLTVT.

Points on this clone: Other nucleotide sequences in the sample specify the same CDR3. The chain couples TRBV2 to TRBJ2-2; TRBD2 aligns across 8 bases. Germline CDR1 SNHLY, CDR2 FYNNEI. Germline trimming cut 6 bases from V and 3 bases from J; bases unmatched to any gene: 3. This CDR3 is built from 14 residues. The CDR3 DNA reads as TGTGCCAGCAGAGCGGGAGTTTACACCGGGGAGCTGTTTTTT. The encoded protein is CASRAGVYTGELFF.

This clone is a singleton in its sample. This sequence joins TRBV6-1 and TRBJ2-6, with D tentatively TRBD2 (5 bases). V dropped 4 bases and J dropped 3 bases, with 16 bases sitting between them. Germline CDR1 is MNHNS and CDR2 is SASEGT. The CDR3 length is 17 residues. The CDR3 sequence is CASSVRGTSFGANVLTF. CDR3 nucleotides: TGTGCCAGCAGTGTTCGGGGAACATCTTTTGGGGCCAACGTCCTGACTTTC.

This chain connects TRBV11-2 to TRBJ1-1; maybe TRBD1 (5 bases). The CDR3 runs 14 residues. Germline V gives CDR1 SGHAT, CDR2 FQNNGV. V gave up 2 bases and J gave up 4 bases, with 11 bases separating them. The CDR3 sequence is CASSLLGGTTEAFF. The CDR3 region has the DNA TGTGCCAGCAGCTTATTGGGAGGGACCACTGAAGCTTTCTTT.

In regard to this clone: Additional DNA sequences in this sample encode the identical CDR3. The chain joins TRBV9 to TRBJ2-1; D tentatively reads TRBD1 or TRBD2 (5 bases each). Per the germline V gene, CDR1 is SGDLS and CDR2 is YYNGEE. Trimming removed 0 bases from V and 10 bases from J, with 5 bases in between. This CDR3 is built from 11 residues. CDR3 nucleotides: TGTGCCAGCAGCGTAGGGGACGAGCAGTTCTTC. Amino acid sequence: CASSVGDEQFF.